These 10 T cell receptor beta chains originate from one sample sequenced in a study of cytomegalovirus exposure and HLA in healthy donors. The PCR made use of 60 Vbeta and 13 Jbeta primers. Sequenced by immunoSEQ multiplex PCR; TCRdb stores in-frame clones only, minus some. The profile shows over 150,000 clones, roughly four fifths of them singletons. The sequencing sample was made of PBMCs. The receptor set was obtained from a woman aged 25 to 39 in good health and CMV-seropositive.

The CDR3 protein is CASSVVGGYNNEQFF. CDR3 DNA: TGTGCCAGCAGCGTAGTCGGGGGTTACAACAATGAGCAGTTCTTC. This chain connects TRBV9 to TRBJ2-1, with D perhaps TRBD2 (6 bases). Germline V gene data show CDR1 as SGDLS and CDR2 as YYNGEE. This CDR3 spans 15 amino acids. Trimming cost V 0 bases and J 5 bases, with 12 bases left between them.

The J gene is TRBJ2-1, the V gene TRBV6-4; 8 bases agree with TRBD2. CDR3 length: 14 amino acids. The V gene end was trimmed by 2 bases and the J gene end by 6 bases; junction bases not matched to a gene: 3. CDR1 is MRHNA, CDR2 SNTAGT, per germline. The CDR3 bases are TGTGCCAGCAGTGACGAGCGGGAGTCCAATGAGCAGTTCTTC. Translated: CASSDERESNEQFF.

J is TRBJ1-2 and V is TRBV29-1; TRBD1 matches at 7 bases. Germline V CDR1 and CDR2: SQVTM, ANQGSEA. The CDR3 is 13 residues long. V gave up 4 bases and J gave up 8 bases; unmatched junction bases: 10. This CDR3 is CSVGDSPLWGYTF. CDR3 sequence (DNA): TGCAGCGTTGGGGACAGTCCCCTGTGGGGCTACACCTTC.

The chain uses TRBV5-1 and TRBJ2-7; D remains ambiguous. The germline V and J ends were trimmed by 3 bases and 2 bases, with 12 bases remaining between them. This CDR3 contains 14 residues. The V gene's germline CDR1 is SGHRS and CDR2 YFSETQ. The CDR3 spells CASSSSTHAYEQYF. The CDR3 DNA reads TGCGCCAGCAGCTCCTCGACACACGCCTACGAGCAGTACTTC.

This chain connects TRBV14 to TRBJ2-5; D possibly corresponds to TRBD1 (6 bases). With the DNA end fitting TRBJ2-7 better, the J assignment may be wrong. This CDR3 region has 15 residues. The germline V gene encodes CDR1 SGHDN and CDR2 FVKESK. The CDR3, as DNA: TGTGCCAGCAGCATTAAAACAGGGATGGCCTACGAGCAGTACTTC. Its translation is CASSIKTGMAYEQYF.

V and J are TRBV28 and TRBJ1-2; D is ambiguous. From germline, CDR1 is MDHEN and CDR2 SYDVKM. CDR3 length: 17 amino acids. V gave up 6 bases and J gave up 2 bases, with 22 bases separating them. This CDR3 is CASRGRSAGRSNYGYTF. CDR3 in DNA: TGTGCCAGCAGGGGCCGGTCAGCGGGCAGGTCAAACTATGGCTACACCTTC.

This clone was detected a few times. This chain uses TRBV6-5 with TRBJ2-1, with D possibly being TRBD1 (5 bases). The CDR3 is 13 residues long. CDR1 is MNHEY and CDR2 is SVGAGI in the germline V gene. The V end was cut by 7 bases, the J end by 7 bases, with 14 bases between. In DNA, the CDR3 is TGTGCCAGCATGATGACAGTTAGAAATGAGCAGTTCTTC. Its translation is CASMMTVRNEQFF.

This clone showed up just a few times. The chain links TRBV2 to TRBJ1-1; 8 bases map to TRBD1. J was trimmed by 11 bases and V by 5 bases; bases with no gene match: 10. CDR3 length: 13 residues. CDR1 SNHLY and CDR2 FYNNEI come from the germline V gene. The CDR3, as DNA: TGTGCCAGCAGTTACCTTCTACAGGGGGAGGCTTTCTTT. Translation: CASSYLLQGEAFF.

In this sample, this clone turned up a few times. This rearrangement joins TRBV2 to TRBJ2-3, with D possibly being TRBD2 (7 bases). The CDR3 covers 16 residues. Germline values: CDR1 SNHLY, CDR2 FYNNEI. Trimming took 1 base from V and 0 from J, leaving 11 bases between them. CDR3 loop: CASSEEGGGSTDTQYF. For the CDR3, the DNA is TGTGCCAGCAGTGAAGAGGGAGGGGGTAGCACAGATACGCAGTATTTT.

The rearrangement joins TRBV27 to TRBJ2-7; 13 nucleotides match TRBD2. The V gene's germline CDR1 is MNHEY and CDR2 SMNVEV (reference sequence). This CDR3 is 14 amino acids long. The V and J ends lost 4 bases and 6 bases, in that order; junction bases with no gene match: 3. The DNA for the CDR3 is TGTGCCAGCAGTTCGGGACTAGCGGGGCTCGAGCAGTACTTC. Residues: CASSSGLAGLEQYF.